The clone carrying this TCR beta chain was seen once. Its antigen is currently unknown. There are 13 residues in the CDR3. CDR1 and CDR2 (germline): SQVTM, ANQGSEA. V shed 3 bases and J shed 3 bases, with 12 bases lying between them. The table came from immunoSEQ multiplex PCR; TCRdb's copy has only in-frame clones and leaves some out. The sample has roughly 95,000 clones; about 85% are singletons. This sample was included in a study of cytomegalovirus exposure and HLA in healthy donors. Broader study findings: In vitro testing confirmed a few CMV-associated chains as specific for CMV antigens. Most TCR sequences were rare, but some public TCRs occurred in many donors. There were under 200 TCR beta chains listed as cytomegalovirus-associated.

This sequence joins TRBV29-1 and TRBJ2-7; TRBD2 might be the D (6 bases). This clonotype originated in a man younger than 30 in good health and CMV-seropositive. Sequenced sample: PBMCs. DNA of the CDR3: TGCAGCGTTGAGGGGGACTCCGGCTACGAGCAGTACTTC. Protein product: CSVEGDSGYEQYF.